The clone carrying this TCR beta chain has more than one count but fewer than ten. Its target is not known. The study left out patients who had uncontrolled infection, other autoimmune disease, pregnancy or lactation. Based on clinical symptoms, serum thyroxine and TRAb, thyroid ultrasound and orbital computed tomography, diagnoses were reached. The data derive from a study of T cells in Graves' hyperthyroidism and ophthalmopathy. This CDR3 is 16 amino acids long. The germline V gene encodes CDR1 ENHRY and CDR2 SYGVKD. V lost 0 bases and J lost 7; bases outside the gene matches: 3. General study findings and limits: Researchers found most expanded thyroid clonotypes above 0.001 in blood as well. Stable hyperthyroidism and ophthalmopathy were separated using 13 V-J signatures.

TCR beta CDR3 regions were amplified from RNA. HTBI primers were the set used in a first-round RT-PCR of the TCR CDR3. TCRdb analysed the multiplex PCR reads with MiXCR anew, one entry per CDR3 protein. The table records roughly 700,000 distinct CDR3 sequences, around 13% of them present only once. This chain connects TRBV10-3 to TRBJ2-1, with 13 bases matching TRBD2. This receptor was obtained from a young woman with Graves' hyperthyroidism. The sample taken for sequencing was blood. Written as DNA, the CDR3 is TGTGCCATCAGTGAGTCCCTGGGACTAGCGGGGAATGAGCAGTTCTTC. The encoded protein is CAISESLGLAGNEQFF.